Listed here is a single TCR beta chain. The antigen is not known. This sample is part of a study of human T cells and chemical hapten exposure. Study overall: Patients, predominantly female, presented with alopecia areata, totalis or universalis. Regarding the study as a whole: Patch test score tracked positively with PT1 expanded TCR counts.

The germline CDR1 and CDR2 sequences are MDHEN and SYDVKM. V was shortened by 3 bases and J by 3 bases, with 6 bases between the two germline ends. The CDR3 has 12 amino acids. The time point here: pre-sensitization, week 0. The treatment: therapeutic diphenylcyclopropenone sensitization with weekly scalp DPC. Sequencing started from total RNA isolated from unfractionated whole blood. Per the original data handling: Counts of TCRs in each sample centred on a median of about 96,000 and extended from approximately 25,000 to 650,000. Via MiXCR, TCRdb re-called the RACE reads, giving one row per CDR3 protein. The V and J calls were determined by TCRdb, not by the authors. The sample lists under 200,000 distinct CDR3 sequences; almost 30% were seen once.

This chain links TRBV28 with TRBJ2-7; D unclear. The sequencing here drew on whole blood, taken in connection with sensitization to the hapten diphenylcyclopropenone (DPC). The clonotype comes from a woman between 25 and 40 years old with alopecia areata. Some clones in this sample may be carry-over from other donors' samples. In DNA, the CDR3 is TGTGCCAGCAGTTTCCCACACTACGAGCAGTACTTC. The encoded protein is CASSFPHYEQYF.